The rows below give T cell receptor beta chains drawn from one sample of a study of cytomegalovirus exposure and HLA in healthy donors. The table came from immunoSEQ multiplex PCR; TCRdb's copy has only in-frame clones and leaves some out. Of fewer than 130,000 clones in the sample, roughly nine tenths were seen once. The source material was PBMCs. The receptors stem from a woman aged 18-29 years in good health and CMV-seronegative. The CDR3 runs from the conserved cysteine through the conserved F or W. D genes are given only for firm matches. Clone sizes are given selectively: once, few, many, or a class where the clone is expanded.

>TRBD1|14|TRBJ1-5|TRBV28|-
TGTGCCAGCAGTCTTGACAGGGAAAATCAGCCCCAGCATTTT
CASSLDRENQPQHF
>-|12|TRBJ2-7|TRBV10-2|-
TGCGCCAGCAGCTCCGACAGGAGACAACAGTACTTC
CASSSDRRQQYF
>-|15|TRBJ1-4|TRBV30|-
TGTGCCTGGGGGGGATGGAGGGCAGCTAATGAAAAACTGTTTTTT
CAWGGWRAANEKLFF
>-|14|TRBJ2-7|TRBV11-3|-
TGTGCCAGCAGCTTAAGCGCCGCTTCCTACGAGCAGTACTTC
CASSLSAASYEQYF
>TRBD1|15|TRBJ1-5|TRBV5-1|-
TGCGCCAGCAGCTTGGCGGGACAGGGAAATCAGCCCCAGCATTTT
CASSLAGQGNQPQHF
>TRBD2|15|TRBJ2-5|TRBV6-4|-
TGTGCCAGCAGGGGGGGACTATCCCTACAAGAGACCCAGTACTTC
CASRGGLSLQETQYF
>-|16|TRBJ2-7|TRBV5-8|-
TGTGCCAGCAGCTTGGTAACAGGGCCGGATCCTTACGAGCAGTACTTC
CASSLVTGPDPYEQYF
>TRBD1|13|TRBJ2-5|TRBV7-8|-
TGTGCCAGCAGCTACAGGGGGTCCAAGACCCAGTACTTC
CASSYRGSKTQYF
>TRBD2|11|TRBJ2-7|TRBV6-5|-
TGTGCCAGCGCCCGCGGGGGCGAGCAGTACTTC
CASARGGEQYF
>-|13|TRBJ2-7|TRBV5-1|-
TGCGCCAGCAGCCCCACTAGCAGCGACGAGCAGTACTTC
CASSPTSSDEQYF
>-|15|TRBJ2-1|TRBV4-3|-
TGCGCCAGCAGCCAAGATGTTGTACCAGGGGATGAGCAGTTCTTC
CASSQDVVPGDEQFF
>-|12|TRBJ1-1|TRBV28|-
TGTGCCAGCAGTTTAAACAGGGATGGAGCTTTCTTT
CASSLNRDGAFF
>-|14|TRBJ1-4|TRBV19|-
TGTGCCAGTAGTAGACTTGCAACTAATGAAAAACTGTTTTTT
CASSRLATNEKLFF
>-|16|TRBJ2-3|TRBV6-4|-
TGTGCCAGCAGCCCCGGAGGGCTAATCCGGGAAGATACGCAGTATTTT
CASSPGGLIREDTQYF
>TRBD1|14|TRBJ1-6|TRBV5-4|-
TGTGCCAGCAGCTCGGGACAGGTCCCCCTTTCTGTCCACTTT
CASSSGQVPLSVHF
>TRBD2|15|TRBJ2-7|TRBV6-5|-
TGTGCCAGCAAGCCCAGTGTGACTAGCGGCTACGAGCAGTACTTC
CASKPSVTSGYEQYF
>TRBD1|17|TRBJ1-3|TRBV4-1|-
TGCGCCAGCAGCCAAGTCTCCCGGGACAGGGCAAGAAACACCATATATTTT
CASSQVSRDRARNTIYF
>-|13|TRBJ1-2|TRBV5-1|once
TGCGCCAGCAGCTTGAGGGGAGGCGATGGCTACACCTTC
CASSLRGGDGYTF
>-|15|TRBJ2-7|TRBV4-1|-
TGCGCCAGCAGCCAAGATAGGGCGGGGCCCTACGAGCAGTACTTC
CASSQDRAGPYEQYF
>-|17|TRBJ2-7|TRBV4-1|-
TGCGCCAGCAGCCAAGAAGCTTGGCGGGGAGTAACCTACGAGCAGTACTTC
CASSQEAWRGVTYEQYF
>-|13|TRBJ1-5|TRBV27|-
TGTGCCAGCAGCCAATCGAGAATCGACCCTAGGCATTTT
CASSQSRIDPRHF
>-|12|TRBJ2-7|TRBV6-5|-
TGTGCCAGCTCCCCCCTGATGGGGGAGGAGTACTTC
CASSPLMGEEYF
>-|13|TRBJ1-5|TRBV27|-
TGTGCCAGCAGTTTAGGCAGGGATCAGCCCCAGCATTTT
CASSLGRDQPQHF
>-|12|TRBJ1-5|TRBV28|-
TGTGCCAGCAGTTTCGGGGTTCAGCCCCAGCATTTT
CASSFGVQPQHF
>TRBD1|14|TRBJ1-2|TRBV4-2|-
TGTGCCAGCAGCCAAGGAGGGGGCGTTAATGGCTACACCTTC
CASSQGGGVNGYTF
>TRBD1|15|TRBJ1-1|TRBV27|-
TGTGCCAGCAGTTTATCGGACAGGGCGAACACTGAAGCTTTCTTT
CASSLSDRANTEAFF
>TRBD2|16|TRBJ2-3|TRBV27|once
TGTGCCAGCAGTTTGGGGCTAGCGGGGGGTGAAGATACGCAGTATTTT
CASSLGLAGGEDTQYF
>TRBD1|15|TRBJ2-1|TRBV2|-
TGTGCCAGCTTTTTCAGGACAGGGCTTTACAATGAGCAGTTCTTC
CASFFRTGLYNEQFF
>-|12|TRBJ1-1|TRBV29-1|-
TGCAGCGTTAGTCGACAGAACACTGAAGCTTTCTTT
CSVSRQNTEAFF
>-|14|TRBJ2-7|TRBV27|-
TGTGCCAGCAGTTTTCAGGCCAGACACTACGAGCAGTACTTC
CASSFQARHYEQYF
>-|15|TRBJ1-6|TRBV11-1|few
TGTGCCAGCAGCTTAGCGGCAGGGGAAGATTCACCCCTCCACTTT
CASSLAAGEDSPLHF
>TRBD1|16|TRBJ1-2|TRBV28|once
TGTGCCAGCAAGTTAGCCGGAGGGGGCAGAGAGGATGGCTACACCTTC
CASKLAGGGREDGYTF
>-|14|TRBJ2-7|TRBV5-1|-
TGCGCCAGCAGCTTGGAAGGGAGTCCCTACGAGCAGTACTTC
CASSLEGSPYEQYF
>-|16|TRBJ1-5|TRBV7-2|-
TGTGCCAGCAGCTACCTTGACCGACAAAGCTCAGCGCCCCAGCATTTT
CASSYLDRQSSAPQHF
>-|14|TRBJ2-1|TRBV14|-
TGTGCCAGCAGCCAAGAAATGCCCGCTAGTGAGCAGTTCTTC
CASSQEMPASEQFF
>-|16|TRBJ2-4|TRBV4-2|-
TGTGCCAGCAGCCCAAACAGGGGGGGAGCCAAAAACATTCAGTACTTC
CASSPNRGGAKNIQYF
>-|15|TRBJ1-1|TRBV11-2|once
TGTGCCAGCAGCTTAGTCTTACAGGGTCACACTGAAGCTTTCTTT
CASSLVLQGHTEAFF
>-|16|TRBJ1-6|TRBV28|-
TGTGCCAGCAGTTTGTCAGGAAGCTCCTATAATTCACCCCTCCACTTT
CASSLSGSSYNSPLHF
>TRBD1|17|TRBJ2-2|TRBV9|-
TGTGCCAGCAGCGGAAAACAGGGGGCGTGGAGGACCGGGGAGCTGTTTTTT
CASSGKQGAWRTGELFF
>-|14|TRBJ2-3|TRBV2|-
TGTGCCAGCAGTGTCCAGACTAGCACAGATACGCAGTATTTT
CASSVQTSTDTQYF
>TRBD1|12|TRBJ2-2|TRBV10-1|-
TGCGCCAGCAGCTTGGACAGGGGGGAGCTGTTTTTT
CASSLDRGELFF
>TRBD2|15|TRBJ2-7|TRBV4-1|once
TGCGCCAGCAGCCAAGTACTAGCGGGAGGAAACGAGCAGTACTTC
CASSQVLAGGNEQYF
>-|16|TRBJ1-1|TRBV5-1|-
TGCGCCAGCAGCTTGGGGATGACTACTGTGGTCGGTGAAGCTTTCTTT
CASSLGMTTVVGEAFF
>TRBD2|15|TRBJ2-1|TRBV18|-
TGTGCCAGCTCACCCCCCCGGGACTACTTCAATGAGCAGTTCTTC
CASSPPRDYFNEQFF
>-|14|TRBJ2-3|TRBV7-8|-
TGTGCCAGCAGCTTAGGGGCACCCAGGGATACGCAGTATTTT
CASSLGAPRDTQYF
>-|13|TRBJ2-1|TRBV7-3|-
TGTGCCAGCAGCTTAAGCAGTCACGATGAGCAGTTCTTC
CASSLSSHDEQFF